Below, 30 T cell receptor beta chains from the same sample are listed, as sequenced in a study of T cells after yellow fever vaccination. From the 5' RACE reads, TCRdb called clonotypes with MiXCR, one entry per CDR3 protein. The sample shows 120,000 or so distinct CDR3 sequences, about 8.4% of them seen only once. Material: CD8+ T cells sorted from PBMCs, obtained on the day of the yellow fever booster vaccination. The receptor set was obtained from a man between 18 and 35 years old who received the YFV17D yellow fever vaccine.

This clonotype appeared a few times. The chain combines TRBV21-1 with TRBJ1-5. TRBV21-1 is marked as a pseudogene. The CDR3 loop spans 18 amino acids. CDR3 protein: CASSNPGLLPAPHQPQHF. The DNA of the CDR3 is TGTGCCAGCAGCAATCCCGGGCTCCTTCCCGCACCCCATCAGCCCCAGCATTTT.

This chain connects TRBV7-9 to TRBJ1-1; TRBD1 might be the D (5 bases). CDR1 and CDR2 from the germline V gene are SEHNR and FQNEAQ (reference sequence). CDR3 size: 15 residues. The V end lost 5 bases, the J end lost 0 bases, and 13 bases lay between the germline ends. CDR3 sequence (DNA): TGTGCCAGCAGCCACGGGACGGCTATGAACACTGAAGCTTTCTTT. As protein: CASSHGTAMNTEAFF.

The sample holds a few counts of this clonotype. The V call is TRBV6-9, the J call TRBJ2-4; 9 bases map to TRBD2. Germline CDR1 and CDR2: MNHGY and SVAAGI. V was clipped by 5 bases and J by 6 bases; unmatched bases: 11. The CDR3 has 16 amino acids. For the CDR3, the DNA is TGTGCCAGCAGTCCGGCCTGCGGGGGGGCCGGAAACATTCAGTACTTC. Its protein is CASSPACGGAGNIQYF.

The V call is TRBV7-6, the J call TRBJ2-1; perhaps TRBD1 as D (5 bases). The CDR3 consists of 16 residues. V lost 4 bases and J lost 6, with 19 bases in between. Germline values: CDR1 SGHVS, CDR2 FNYEAQ. CDR3 in DNA: TGTGCCAGCAGCTCAAGGCAGGGATATCGAGGCAATGAGCAGTTCTTC. Protein sequence: CASSSRQGYRGNEQFF.

The rearrangement joins TRBV1 to TRBJ2-3; the table's D gene call, TRBD1, was not cross checked with the DNA. TRBV1 is a known pseudogene. The CDR3 runs to 18 residues. The CDR3 DNA reads as TGCACCAGCAGCCAAGTGGTGGCGGGGGTCCTAAGCACAGATACGCAGTATTTT. Its translation: CTSSQVVAGVLSTDTQYF.

For the CDR3, the DNA is TGTGCCAGTAGCGTACTTAGCACAGATACGCAGTATTTT. This sequence encodes CASSVLSTDTQYF. This chain links TRBV19 with TRBJ2-3; no firm D call. The V gene lost 6 bases and the J gene lost 0 bases, with 7 bases spanning the gap. Germline CDR1 reads LNHDA; CDR2 reads SQIVND (reference sequence). The CDR3 has 13 amino acids.

The chain carries TRBV28 and TRBJ2-7; TRBD2 might be the D (6 bases). Trimming left V 2 bases short and J 7 bases short, with 9 bases between. Germline values: CDR1 MDHEN, CDR2 SYDVKM. The CDR3 runs to 12 residues. This CDR3 reads CASSLGGLEQYV. The CDR3 nucleotides read TGTGCCAGCAGTTTAGGAGGGTTGGAGCAGTACGTC.

This clonotype occurred many times. This chain uses TRBV12-3 or TRBV12-4 with TRBJ1-6; maybe TRBD1 (5 bases). Trimming left V 6 bases short and J 7 bases short, with 19 bases between. The CDR3 covers 16 residues. This chain's CDR3 is CASRTQGLGKNSPLHF. As DNA, the CDR3 is TGTGCCAGCAGAACCCAGGGTTTGGGTAAAAATTCACCCCTCCACTTT.

The gene calls are TRBV4-1 and TRBJ2-6; 7 bases align to TRBD2. The CDR3 runs to 17 residues. Germline V gene data show CDR1 as MGHRA and CDR2 as YSYEKL. The junction had 8 bases not matched to a gene; V was cut back by 3 bases and J by 3 bases. CDR3: CASSQTSGGRGANVLTF. The CDR3 DNA is TGCGCCAGCAGCCAGACGTCGGGGGGTCGTGGGGCCAACGTCCTGACTTTC.

This clonotype appeared a few times. The chain has TRBV7-9 and TRBJ1-4, with D possibly being TRBD1 (5 bases). This CDR3 region has 15 residues. Per the germline V gene, CDR1 is SEHNR and CDR2 is FQNEAQ (reference sequence). Between the trimmed V and J ends, which lost 8 bases and 8 bases, there was a span of 21 bases. The CDR3 DNA reads TGTGCCAGCTCGGCGAAGACAGCACGTAACGAAAAACTGTTTTTT. Its protein is CASSAKTARNEKLFF.

This clonotype was detected many times. The chain uses TRBV7-3 and TRBJ2-3; D is possibly TRBD1 (7 bases). Trimming shortened V by 5 bases and J by 0 bases, and 12 bases separated the two germline ends. In germline, CDR1 is SGHTA, CDR2 FQGTGA. CDR3 length equals 15 residues. The CDR3 loop is CASSPRGTSTDTQYF. The CDR3 bases are TGTGCCAGCAGCCCCAGGGGGACTAGCACAGATACGCAGTATTTT.

This clonotype was found many times. The chain is built from TRBV9 and TRBJ2-3; TRBD2 aligns across 8 bases. The CDR3 is made up of 16 amino acids. Germline V gene lookup returns CDR1 SGDLS and CDR2 YYNGEE. V lost 0 bases to trimming and J lost 2 bases; unmatched junction nucleotides: 5. In DNA form, the CDR3 reads TGTGCCAGCAGCGTAGGATGGCGGGGGGCCACAGATACGCAGTATTTT. It codes for CASSVGWRGATDTQYF.

The chain uses TRBV7-3 and TRBJ2-7; unclear D gene. The V end lost 6 bases, the J end lost 4 bases, and 22 bases lay between the germline ends. The CDR3 totals 16 residues. Per germline, CDR1 SGHTA and CDR2 FQGTGA. The CDR3, as DNA: TGTGCCAGCAGTCAACCACCCGAGCCCGCACCTTACGAGCAGTACTTC. Translating gives CASSQPPEPAPYEQYF.

The chain is built from TRBV9 and TRBJ2-3, with D possibly TRBD1 on 6 matching bases. Germline-derived CDR1 and CDR2 are SGDLS and YYNGEE. Trimming took off 4 bases at V and 1 base at J, with 16 bases between the two ends. This CDR3 comprises 16 residues. This CDR3 is CASSTPRDTGTDTQYF. Here the CDR3 DNA reads TGTGCCAGCAGCACTCCCCGGGACACCGGCACAGATACGCAGTATTTT.

The chain employs TRBV29-1 and TRBJ2-7; D is perhaps TRBD2 (5 bases). Germline V CDR1 and CDR2: SQVTM, ANQGSEA. Trimming pared 0 bases from V and 1 base from J, leaving 13 bases between. The CDR3 totals 15 residues. The CDR3 bases are TGCAGCGTTGAAGATGGTCGGGGTCGTTCCTACGAGCAGTACTTC. Its translation is CSVEDGRGRSYEQYF.

This clonotype has more than one count but fewer than ten. The chain joins TRBV7-9 to TRBJ2-1, with 7 positions matching TRBD2. With 5 bases clipped from V and 5 bases from J, the junction kept 6 bases outside the gene matches. The germline V gene encodes CDR1 SEHNR and CDR2 FQNEAQ (reference sequence). The CDR3 contains 14 residues. CDR3 DNA: TGTGCCAGCAGCCCATGGCGGGGGAACAATGAGCAGTTCTTC. Its translation is CASSPWRGNNEQFF. Together with reference TRBV7-9 and TRBJ2-1, the CDR3 gives the full variable domain: DTGVSQNPRHKITKRGQNVTFRCDPISEHNRLYWYRQTLGQGPEFLTYFQNEAQLEKSRLLSDRFSAERPKGSFSTLEIQRTEQGDSAMYLCASSPWRGNNEQFFGPGTRLTVL.

This clonotype was detected a few times. V usage is TRBV7-8 and J usage is TRBJ2-1; D is perhaps TRBD1 or TRBD2 (5 bases each). Per germline, CDR1 SGHVS and CDR2 FQNEAQ. Trimming removed 6 bases from V and 0 bases from J, with 15 bases in between. CDR3 length equals 16 residues. The CDR3 nucleotides read TGTGCCAGCAGTCAGGGACGGAAGAGCTCCTACAATGAGCAGTTCTTC. This encodes CASSQGRKSSYNEQFF.

This clonotype was seen many times. J is TRBJ2-7 and V is TRBV9; a weak D match, TRBD2 (6 bases). Trimming removed 4 bases at V and 3 bases at J, with 11 bases between. The germline V gene encodes CDR1 SGDLS and CDR2 YYNGEE. The CDR3 loop spans 13 amino acids. CDR3 loop: CASSPGTVYEQYF. The CDR3 DNA follows: TGTGCCAGCAGCCCCGGGACTGTCTACGAGCAGTACTTC.

The chain employs TRBV27 and TRBJ2-7; 12 bases fit TRBD1. CDR3 length: 14 amino acids. CDR1 is MNHEY, CDR2 SMNVEV, per germline (reference sequence). The J segment lost 5 bases and the V segment lost 6 bases, leaving 5 bases of the junction unmatched. The CDR3 DNA follows: TGTGCCAGCAGCCCCGGGACAGGGGGCCACGAGCAGTACTTC. Protein: CASSPGTGGHEQYF.

The rearrangement joins TRBV5-6 to TRBJ2-3, with D tentatively TRBD1 (6 bases). The CDR3 runs to 17 residues. Trimming shortened V by 4 bases and J by 2 bases, and 20 bases separated the two germline ends. In germline, CDR1 is SGHDT, CDR2 YYEEEE. CDR3 region: CASSHYDWTAYTDTQYF. The CDR3 bases are TGTGCCAGCAGCCACTACGACTGGACAGCGTACACAGATACGCAGTATTTT.

This clonotype was seen more than once but under ten times. The chain is built from TRBV19 and TRBJ1-1; D is perhaps TRBD1 (6 bases). Trimming cost V 3 bases and J 4 bases, with 27 bases left between them. CDR1 is LNHDA and CDR2 is SQIVND in the germline V gene (reference sequence). The CDR3 is made up of 19 amino acids. CDR3 sequence: CASSIPYTGNVLPSTEAFF. Written as DNA, the CDR3 is TGTGCCAGTAGTATCCCATATACAGGGAACGTCCTCCCGAGCACTGAAGCTTTCTTT.

The chain is built from TRBV20-1 and TRBJ2-1, with D tentatively TRBD2 (5 bases). The length of the CDR3 is 18 residues. The V gene's germline CDR1 is DFQATT and CDR2 SNEGSKA (reference sequence). The V end lost 1 base, the J end lost 1 base, and 20 bases lay between the germline ends. The CDR3 here is CSARGGNEILASYNEQFF. CDR3 coding DNA: TGCAGTGCTAGAGGTGGGAACGAAATCCTAGCTTCCTACAATGAGCAGTTCTTC.

This clonotype has a handful of counts. The chain uses TRBV6-2 or TRBV6-3 and TRBJ1-1, with D possibly being TRBD1 (6 bases). Trimming removed 5 bases at V and 3 bases at J, with 13 bases between. Germline values: CDR1 MNHEY, CDR2 SVGEGT. The CDR3 contains 14 residues. CDR3 in amino acids: CASSPDRLDTEAFF. The DNA for the CDR3 is TGTGCCAGCAGTCCCGACAGGCTCGACACTGAAGCTTTCTTT.

The sample holds a few counts of this clonotype. This chain joins TRBV11-2 and TRBJ1-2; D unclear. Germline V gene lookup returns CDR1 SGHAT and CDR2 FQNNGV. V was trimmed by 0 bases and J by 2 bases, leaving 10 bases between them. The CDR3 has 15 residues. The DNA for the CDR3 is TGTGCCAGCAGCTTAGACCGCCGTGAAAACTATGGCTACACCTTC. Protein: CASSLDRRENYGYTF.

The chain is built from TRBV20-1 and TRBJ2-3; the D call may be TRBD1 or TRBD2 (5 bases each). The CDR3 runs to 15 residues. Germline V gene data show CDR1 as DFQATT and CDR2 as SNEGSKA (reference sequence). Trimming took 6 bases from V and 2 from J, leaving 18 bases between them. This CDR3 reads CSAATPGDVTDTQYF. As DNA, the CDR3 is TGCAGTGCCGCTACCCCCGGGGACGTCACAGATACGCAGTATTTT.

This clonotype was seen a few times. The CDR3 DNA sequence: TGTGCCAGCAGTGAAGCCCCAGGGAGGATAATAAATGAGCAGTTCTTC. Protein: CASSEAPGRIINEQFF. This chain links TRBV2 with TRBJ2-1; TRBD2 might be the D (6 bases). Trimming cost V 0 bases and J 7 bases, with 16 bases left between them. The germline V gene encodes CDR1 SNHLY and CDR2 FYNNEI. The CDR3 sequence is 16 residues long.

This clonotype was counted ten times or more. The chain joins TRBV6-6 to TRBJ1-4; D is possibly TRBD1 (5 bases). This CDR3 region has 16 residues. Looked up from germline, CDR1 is MNHNY and CDR2 is SVGAGI (reference sequence). Trimming removed 6 bases from V and 6 bases from J, with 20 bases in between. The CDR3 bases are TGTGCCAGCAGCCTTCAACCGACAGCTTGGGATGAAAAACTGTTTTTT. This encodes CASSLQPTAWDEKLFF.

This clonotype came up many times. This chain uses TRBV18 with TRBJ2-1, with D tentatively TRBD1 or TRBD2 (5 bases each). The V gene lost 1 base and the J gene lost 8 bases, with 12 bases spanning the gap. Germline CDR1 is KGHSH and CDR2 is LQKENI. The CDR3 has 14 residues. The CDR3 bases are TGTGCCAGCTCACCACTGGGGGTGGGCGATGAGCAGTTCTTC. It yields the protein CASSPLGVGDEQFF.

V gene TRBV11-2 combines with J gene TRBJ1-1; D may be TRBD1 (5 bases). Germline CDR1 reads SGHAT; CDR2 reads FQNNGV. The germline V and J ends were trimmed by 3 bases and 1 base, with 9 bases remaining between them. The CDR3 is 14 residues long. Written as DNA, the CDR3 is TGTGCCAGCAGCTTGGGACCGGCGAACACTGAAGCTTTCTTT. Its protein product is CASSLGPANTEAFF.

The rearrangement uses TRBV7-9 and TRBJ2-7; 9 bases match TRBD1. V lost 5 bases, J lost 12 bases, and 11 bases stayed unmatched. CDR1 and CDR2 (germline): SEHNR, FQNEAQ (reference sequence). There are 13 residues in the CDR3. CDR3 sequence: CASSPPGQGQRYF. CDR3 in DNA: TGTGCCAGCAGCCCTCCGGGACAGGGTCAAAGGTACTTC.